This entry is about one T cell receptor beta chain. What it binds is unknown. Before sequencing, viral peptide pools were used by the ViraFEST assay to expand antigen-specific CD4+ T cells. CD4+ T cell isolation took place after 10 days of culture. Participants completed two doses of the BNT162b2 or mRNA-1273 vaccine. Half-medium changes using IL-2 medium occurred on days 3 and 7. CDR3 size: 15 residues. Germline CDR1 and CDR2: MDHEN and SYDVKM. The ends lost 5 bases at V and 3 bases at J; junction bases unmatched: 8. These data originate in a study of vaccination effects on CD4 cells after COVID-19. Overall study context: Samples gathered post-vaccine arrived a median of 72 days past the second dose. Notes on the study in general: Vaccine- and infection-induced clones showed marked clonal contraction late following vaccination.

Profiling relied on immunoSEQ multiplex PCR, and the TCRdb table lists in-frame clones only, not all of them. The sample lists around 81,000 clones, under 80% occurring once. This specimen consisted of CD4+ T cells from PBMCs cultured with HCoV-OC43 spike peptides, obtained after COVID-19 vaccination. The subset denotes: HCoV-OC43 spike overlapping peptide pool stimulation. The sequence was collected from a human donor who received a COVID-19 vaccine. The J gene is TRBJ2-7, the V gene TRBV28, with TRBD1 matching over 9 bases. The CDR3 is CASSGGQGGYYEQYV. In DNA form, the CDR3 reads TGTGCCAGCAGTGGGGGACAGGGTGGCTACTACGAGCAGTACGTC.